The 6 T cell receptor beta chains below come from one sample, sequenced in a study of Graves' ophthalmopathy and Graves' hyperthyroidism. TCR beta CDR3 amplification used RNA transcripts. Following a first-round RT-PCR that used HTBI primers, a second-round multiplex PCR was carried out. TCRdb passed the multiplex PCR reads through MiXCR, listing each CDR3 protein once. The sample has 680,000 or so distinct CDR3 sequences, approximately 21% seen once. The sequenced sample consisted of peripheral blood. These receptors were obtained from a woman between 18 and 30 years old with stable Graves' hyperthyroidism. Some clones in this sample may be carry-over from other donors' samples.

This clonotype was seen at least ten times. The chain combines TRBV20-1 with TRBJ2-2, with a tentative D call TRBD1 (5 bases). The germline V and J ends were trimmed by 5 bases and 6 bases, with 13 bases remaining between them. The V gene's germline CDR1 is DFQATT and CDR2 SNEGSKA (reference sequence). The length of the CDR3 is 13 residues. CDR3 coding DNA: TGCAGTGCTGGGCCTTCAGGGCCCGGGGAGCTGTTTTTT. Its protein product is CSAGPSGPGELFF.

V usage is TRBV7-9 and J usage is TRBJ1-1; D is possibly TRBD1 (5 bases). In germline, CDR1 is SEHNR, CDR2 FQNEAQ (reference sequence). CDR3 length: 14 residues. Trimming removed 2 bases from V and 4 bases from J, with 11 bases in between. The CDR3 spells CASSLSFGGTEAFF. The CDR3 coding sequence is TGTGCCAGCAGCTTATCTTTTGGGGGCACTGAAGCTTTCTTT.

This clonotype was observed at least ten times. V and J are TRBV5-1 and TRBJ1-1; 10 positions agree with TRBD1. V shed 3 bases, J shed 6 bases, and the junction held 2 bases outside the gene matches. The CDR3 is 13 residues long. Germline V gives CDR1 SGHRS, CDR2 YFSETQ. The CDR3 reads CASSWTGGPEAFF. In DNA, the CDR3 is TGCGCCAGCAGCTGGACAGGGGGGCCTGAAGCTTTCTTT.

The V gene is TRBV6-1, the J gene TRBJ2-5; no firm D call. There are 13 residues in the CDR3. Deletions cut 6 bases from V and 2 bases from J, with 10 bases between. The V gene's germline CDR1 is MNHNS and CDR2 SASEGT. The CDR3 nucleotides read TGTGCCAGCAGGCAAGTATGGCAAGAGACCCAGTACTTC. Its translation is CASRQVWQETQYF.

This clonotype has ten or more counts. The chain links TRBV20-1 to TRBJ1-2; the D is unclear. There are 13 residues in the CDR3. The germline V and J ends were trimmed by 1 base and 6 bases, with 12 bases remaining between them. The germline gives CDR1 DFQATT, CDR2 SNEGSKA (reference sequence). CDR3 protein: CSARGVDADGYTF. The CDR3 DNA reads TGCAGTGCTAGAGGGGTGGATGCGGATGGCTACACCTTC.

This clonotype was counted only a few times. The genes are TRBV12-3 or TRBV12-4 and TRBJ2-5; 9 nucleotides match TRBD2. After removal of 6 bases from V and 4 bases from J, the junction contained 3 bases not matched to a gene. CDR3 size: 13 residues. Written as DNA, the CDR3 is TGTGCCAGCAGGGGGGGACTAGCAGAGACCCAGTACTTC. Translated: CASRGGLAETQYF.